The next 21 T cell receptor beta chains were all read from a single sample in a study of cytomegalovirus exposure and HLA in healthy donors. 60 Vbeta and 13 Jbeta primers were used in PCR. Using immunoSEQ multiplex PCR, the repertoire was profiled, and TCRdb retains in-frame clones only, with some absent. The sample consists of some 110,000 clones, approximately 82% of them appearing once. The sequencing input was PBMCs. These receptor sequences come from a man aged 40-49 years in good health and CMV-seropositive.

This clone was detected a few times. The J gene is TRBJ1-2, the V gene TRBV27, with 7 bases fitting TRBD1. With 2 bases clipped from V and 8 bases from J, the junction kept 5 bases outside the gene matches. The CDR3 has 13 amino acids. Germline-derived CDR1 and CDR2 are MNHEY and SMNVEV (reference sequence). The CDR3 protein is CASSLARGIGYTF. The CDR3 DNA is TGTGCCAGCAGTTTAGCCAGGGGGATAGGCTACACCTTC.

This chain connects TRBV9 to TRBJ2-1; the match to TRBD2 covers 15 bases. The CDR3 has 18 residues. The trim removed 2 bases at V and 5 bases at J, leaving 8 bases unmatched. Germline V lookup: CDR1 SGDLS, CDR2 YYNGEE. The CDR3 region has the DNA TGTGCCAGCAGCGTTTCCGGGACTAGCGGGAGGTTCCACAATGAGCAGTTCTTC. It translates to CASSVSGTSGRFHNEQFF.

This chain joins TRBV9 and TRBJ2-2; 8 bases are a match to TRBD1. V lost 0 bases, J lost 7 bases, and 5 bases stayed unmatched. CDR3 size: 15 residues. Germline V gene sequence: CDR1 SGDLS, CDR2 YYNGEE. DNA of the CDR3: TGTGCCAGCAGCGTAGAGCAGGGGGCGGTCGGGGAGCTGTTTTTT. Amino acid sequence: CASSVEQGAVGELFF.

V and J are TRBV9 and TRBJ2-7; perhaps TRBD2 as D (5 bases). V lost 1 base to trimming and J lost 2 bases, with 13 bases between them. The germline V gene encodes CDR1 SGDLS and CDR2 YYNGEE. The CDR3 is made up of 15 amino acids. The CDR3: CASSVSSGDTYEQYF. The CDR3 nucleotides are TGTGCCAGCAGCGTATCCAGCGGAGATACCTACGAGCAGTACTTC.

The rearrangement links TRBV4-2 to TRBJ2-2, with D possibly TRBD2 on 6 matching bases. The CDR3 spans 19 residues. V lost 3 bases to trimming and J lost 4 bases, with 24 bases between them. Germline CDR1 reads LGHNA; CDR2 reads YNFKEQ. The chain's CDR3 is CASSQYLPIAGSGTGELFF. The DNA of the CDR3 is TGTGCCAGCAGCCAGTACCTCCCGATTGCGGGGTCGGGCACCGGGGAGCTGTTTTTT.

This chain links TRBV2 with TRBJ2-5; D perhaps matches TRBD2 (5 bases). This CDR3 spans 14 amino acids. Trimming took 4 bases from V and 11 from J, leaving 20 bases between them. Germline CDR1 is SNHLY and CDR2 is FYNNEI. The CDR3 sequence: CASSGAGRAVEQYF. CDR3 coding DNA: TGTGCCAGCAGTGGGGCGGGCCGCGCGGTTGAGCAGTACTTC.

The chain joins TRBV10-3 to TRBJ1-6; 8 bases align to TRBD1. The CDR3 length is 14 residues. V lost 2 bases to trimming and J lost 9 bases; unmatched junction nucleotides: 3. Germline CDR1 reads ENHRY; CDR2 reads SYGVKD. The CDR3 region is CAISEKQGGSPLHF. The CDR3 DNA sequence: TGTGCCATCAGTGAGAAACAGGGGGGTTCACCCCTCCACTTT.

The J gene is TRBJ2-7, the V gene TRBV4-1; TRBD2 agrees at 12 bases. The germline V gene has CDR1 MGHRA and CDR2 YSYEKL. Germline trimming cut 5 bases from V and 5 bases from J; bases unmatched to any gene: 7. There are 15 residues in the CDR3. Here the CDR3 reads CASSTTGLAGDEQYF. CDR3 bases: TGCGCCAGCAGCACTACGGGACTAGCGGGCGACGAGCAGTACTTC.

The chain links TRBV19 to TRBJ1-5; D perhaps matches TRBD1 (6 bases). The V gene's germline CDR1 is LNHDA and CDR2 SQIVND (reference sequence). V lost 5 bases and J 1 base, leaving 18 bases between the germline ends. This CDR3 has 17 residues. The chain's CDR3 is CASSARDTLYSNQPQHF. The CDR3 nucleotides read TGTGCCAGTAGTGCCCGGGACACCCTCTACAGCAATCAGCCCCAGCATTTT.

The V gene is TRBV7-2, the J gene TRBJ2-3; 8 bases are shared with TRBD1. The CDR3 covers 15 residues. V dropped 5 bases and J dropped 6; count of bases not matched to a gene: 10. Germline CDR1 reads SGHTA; CDR2 reads FQGNSA. DNA for the CDR3: TGTGCCAGCAGCACGTGGACAGGGTTAGCGGATACGCAGTATTTT. It translates to CASSTWTGLADTQYF.

The V gene is TRBV18, the J gene TRBJ2-1; possible D gene TRBD1, 6 bases. V shed 3 bases and J shed 3 bases, with 9 bases lying between them. Germline CDR1 is KGHSH and CDR2 is LQKENI. There are 14 residues in the CDR3. The CDR3 DNA reads as TGTGCCAGCTCACCGGTAGGGGGCTACAATGAGCAGTTCTTC. Protein sequence: CASSPVGGYNEQFF.

The rearrangement links TRBV29-1 to TRBJ2-3, with D possibly TRBD2 on 5 matching bases. The CDR3 consists of 11 residues. CDR1 SQVTM and CDR2 ANQGSEA come from the germline V gene. The V end was cut by 7 bases, the J end by 6 bases, with 11 bases between. CDR3 protein: CSAESGDTQYF. The CDR3 nucleotides are TGCAGCGCAGAATCGGGGGATACGCAGTATTTT.

The chain employs TRBV7-9 and TRBJ2-3; 10 positions match TRBD2. Germline trimming cut 5 bases from V and 6 bases from J; bases unmatched to any gene: 8. CDR3 length: 15 residues. Germline V gives CDR1 SEHNR, CDR2 FQNEAQ (reference sequence). CDR3 protein: CASSTIAGGGDTQYF. The CDR3 DNA reads TGTGCCAGCAGCACGATAGCGGGGGGAGGGGATACGCAGTATTTT.

This clone was recorded a few times. The CDR3 here is CAISDFQGAGSNQPQHF. The DNA of the CDR3 is TGTGCCATCAGTGATTTCCAGGGGGCAGGTAGCAATCAGCCCCAGCATTTT. The chain carries TRBV10-3 and TRBJ1-5; the match to TRBD1 covers 8 bases. Trimming cost V 3 bases and J 0 bases; bases outside gene matches: 7. In germline, CDR1 is ENHRY, CDR2 SYGVKD. This CDR3 has 17 amino acids.

The V call is TRBV10-3, the J call TRBJ2-2; 7 bases are shared with TRBD2. CDR1 ENHRY and CDR2 SYGVKD come from the germline V gene. CDR3 length: 14 amino acids. Germline trimming cut 8 bases from V and 6 bases from J; bases unmatched to any gene: 9. The CDR3 DNA reads TGTGCCATCTCTTGGGCGGGAGTCGCCGGGGAGCTGTTTTTT. This translates into CAISWAGVAGELFF.

The rearrangement joins TRBV27 to TRBJ1-5; D perhaps matches TRBD1 (6 bases). The V and J ends lost 8 bases and 1 base respectively, with 12 bases between them. This CDR3 spans 14 amino acids. Looked up from germline, CDR1 is MNHEY and CDR2 is SMNVEV (reference sequence). CDR3 residues: CASSIRGSNQPQHF. The DNA for the CDR3 is TGTGCCAGCTCCATCAGGGGAAGCAATCAGCCCCAGCATTTT.

CDR3 residues: CASSPGEGRNQGSNQPQHF. DNA of the CDR3: TGTGCCAGCAGCCCGGGGGAAGGGCGGAACCAGGGTAGCAATCAGCCCCAGCATTTT. V is TRBV5-7 and J is TRBJ1-5; maybe TRBD1 (5 bases). TRBV5-7 is noted as an ORF with a role that remains uncertain. The ends were cut back, 4 bases at V and 0 bases at J, with 23 bases in the middle. The length of the CDR3 is 19 residues.

The rearrangement joins TRBV7-2 to TRBJ2-1; D possibly corresponds to TRBD2 (6 bases). Germline CDR1 reads SGHTA; CDR2 reads FQGNSA. The CDR3 is 16 residues long. The germline V and J ends were trimmed by 1 base and 5 bases, with 15 bases remaining between them. The CDR3 DNA follows: TGTGCCAGCAGCTTAGTTGGCGGGACGCCTAACAATGAGCAGTTCTTC. Amino acids: CASSLVGGTPNNEQFF.

V is TRBV5-4 and J is TRBJ2-7; 16 bases align to TRBD2. This CDR3 contains 16 residues. V dropped 3 bases and J dropped 3; count of bases not matched to a gene: 3. From germline, CDR1 is SGHNT and CDR2 YYREEE (reference sequence). This CDR3 is CASSSGLAGGRYEQYF. CDR3 coding DNA: TGTGCCAGCAGCTCGGGACTAGCGGGAGGGCGCTACGAGCAGTACTTC.

This chain connects TRBV11-2 to TRBJ2-2; weak D call: TRBD2 (5 bases). Germline lookup yields CDR1 SGHAT and CDR2 FQNNGV. The CDR3 sequence is 16 residues long. Trimming pared 5 bases from V and 0 bases from J, leaving 13 bases between. The CDR3 region is CASSPVRGTNTGELFF. In DNA, the CDR3 is TGTGCCAGCAGCCCCGTTCGGGGAACGAACACCGGGGAGCTGTTTTTT.

The V and J genes are TRBV5-1 and TRBJ2-7; 8 bases are shared with TRBD2. V lost 0 bases, J lost 0 bases, and 8 bases stayed unmatched. The CDR3 has 17 residues. The germline gives CDR1 SGHRS, CDR2 YFSETQ. The CDR3 coding sequence is TGCGCCAGCAGCTTGGTCATTAGCGGGACGAGCTCCTACGAGCAGTACTTC. It specifies CASSLVISGTSSYEQYF.